What follows are 15 T cell receptor beta chains derived from one specimen sequenced in a study of Ad26.COV2.S vaccination and SARS-CoV-2 variants. Libraries were prepared by immunoSEQ multiplex PCR; TCRdb keeps only in-frame clonotypes and omits some of them. The sample lists hundreds of thousands of clones, 90% to 95% occurring once. The sample was peripheral blood, taken after recovery from COVID-19. These receptors came from a human donor who had recovered from COVID-19.

The chain links TRBV4-3 to TRBJ1-5, with D uncertain. The CDR3 sequence is 14 residues long. Germline CDR1 LGHNA, CDR2 YSLEER. V was clipped by 1 base and J by 2 bases, with 6 bases between them. The CDR3 is CASSQVLGNQPQHF. DNA for the CDR3: TGCGCCAGCAGCCAAGTGTTAGGCAATCAGCCCCAGCATTTT.

This clone has only one observation. V usage is TRBV24-1 and J usage is TRBJ2-3; the match to TRBD2 covers 10 bases. CDR1 and CDR2 from the germline V gene are KGHDR and SFDVKD. The CDR3 loop spans 15 amino acids. V was pared by 3 bases and J by 9 bases, with 8 bases of the junction left unmatched. CDR3: CATSDRAGGPATQYF. CDR3 nucleotides: TGTGCCACCAGTGATCGAGCGGGGGGGCCGGCCACGCAGTATTTT.

The gene calls are TRBV9 and TRBJ1-2, with 8 bases identical to TRBD1. The germline gives CDR1 SGDLS, CDR2 YYNGEE. The CDR3 loop spans 15 amino acids. V was pared by 4 bases and J by 5 bases, with 10 bases of the junction left unmatched. The chain's CDR3 is CASSSGQGAGYGYTF. CDR3 sequence (DNA): TGTGCCAGCAGCTCCGGACAGGGTGCAGGGTATGGCTACACCTTC.

The rearrangement uses TRBV9 and TRBJ2-1; tentatively, D is TRBD2 (7 bases). The CDR3 has 16 amino acids. The germline V and J ends were trimmed by 4 bases and 1 base, with 15 bases remaining between them. CDR1 SGDLS and CDR2 YYNGEE come from the germline V gene. CDR3: CASSRGRGSSYNEQFF. The CDR3 coding sequence is TGTGCCAGCAGCCGAGGGAGGGGGAGTTCCTACAATGAGCAGTTCTTC. The complete variable domain, with remaining parts taken from reference TRBV9 and TRBJ2-1, reads DSGVTQTPKHLITATGQRVTLRCSPRSGDLSVYWYQQSLDQGLQFLIQYYNGEERAKGNILERFSAQQFPDLHSELNLSSLELGDSALYFCASSRGRGSSYNEQFFGPGTRLTVL.

The rearrangement joins TRBV10-1 to TRBJ2-7; 12 bases are a match to TRBD1. V gave up 6 bases and J gave up 4 bases; unmatched junction bases: 4. The CDR3 totals 14 residues. CDR1 is WNHNN, CDR2 SYGVQD, per germline (reference sequence). The DNA of the CDR3 is TGCGCCAGCAGAAGGGACAGGGGGCCTTACGAGCAGTACTTC. Residues: CASRRDRGPYEQYF.

The chain is built from TRBV7-2 and TRBJ1-1; D may be TRBD1 (6 bases). The length of the CDR3 is 15 residues. CDR1 and CDR2 from the germline V gene are SGHTA and FQGNSA. V was pared by 3 bases and J by 0 bases, with 11 bases between. The DNA of the CDR3 is TGTGCCAGCAGCTTTTGGACAGATTTGAACACTGAAGCTTTCTTT. Its protein product is CASSFWTDLNTEAFF.

The chain combines TRBV7-2 with TRBJ2-2, with 8 bases fitting TRBD2. Germline assignment: CDR1 SGHTA and CDR2 FQGNSA. The V gene end was trimmed by 5 bases and the J gene end by 3 bases; junction bases not matched to a gene: 5. The CDR3 length is 15 residues. The CDR3 protein is CASSRGGSHTGELFF. CDR3 sequence (DNA): TGTGCCAGCAGCCGCGGGGGGTCTCACACCGGGGAGCTGTTTTTT.

This clone showed up just once. This chain links TRBV29-1 with TRBJ2-7, with D unclear. Germline V gene data show CDR1 as SQVTM and CDR2 as ANQGSEA. CDR3 length: 13 residues. V was pared by 3 bases and J by 3 bases, with 12 bases between. The chain's CDR3 is CSVEVDGYYEQYF. The CDR3 DNA reads TGCAGCGTTGAGGTGGACGGTTACTACGAGCAGTACTTC.

The CDR3 DNA follows: TGTGCCAGTAATGGTGGGAGACAGGGTCCCAATGAGCAGTTCTTC. Protein product: CASNGGRQGPNEQFF. The chain carries TRBV19 and TRBJ2-1; 7 positions match TRBD1. Germline V gene sequence: CDR1 LNHDA, CDR2 SQIVND (reference sequence). V shed 7 bases and J 6 bases; nucleotides not matched to a gene: 12. This CDR3 contains 15 residues.

The rearrangement links TRBV5-1 to TRBJ1-1, with D possibly being TRBD1 (5 bases). Germline CDR1 is SGHRS and CDR2 is YFSETQ. This CDR3 region has 13 residues. Trimming stripped 4 bases from V and 6 bases from J, with 13 bases between. This chain's CDR3 is CASSGARDAEAFF. The CDR3 DNA is TGCGCCAGCAGCGGGGCCAGGGACGCTGAAGCTTTCTTT.

V usage is TRBV2 and J usage is TRBJ2-5; D may match TRBD1 or TRBD2 (5 bases each). CDR3 length equals 14 residues. V lost 2 bases to trimming and J lost 5 bases, with 12 bases between them. Looked up from germline, CDR1 is SNHLY and CDR2 is FYNNEI. CDR3 region: CASSEQGVRETQYF. The CDR3 DNA sequence: TGTGCCAGCAGTGAACAGGGAGTGCGGGAGACCCAGTACTTC. The whole variable domain, filled in from reference TRBV2 and TRBJ2-5, reads EPEVTQTPSHQVTQMGQEVILRCVPISNHLYFYWYRQILGQKVEFLVSFYNNEISEKSEIFDDQFSVERPDGSNFTLKIRSTKLEDSAMYFCASSEQGVRETQYFGPGTRLLVL.

CDR3 residues: CASTLGGAGNTIYF. CDR3 in DNA: TGTGCCAGCACCCTGGGGGGAGCTGGAAACACCATATATTTT. The gene calls are TRBV6-5 and TRBJ1-3, with D possibly being TRBD1 (5 bases). V was shortened by 7 bases and J by 2 bases, with 12 bases between the two germline ends. The V gene's germline CDR1 is MNHEY and CDR2 SVGAGI. The CDR3 runs 14 residues.

The V and J genes are TRBV18 and TRBJ1-5; D is unresolved. This CDR3 has 15 amino acids. Germline V gene sequence: CDR1 KGHSH, CDR2 LQKENI. The V end was cut by 6 bases, the J end by 1 base, with 13 bases between. The CDR3 protein is CASSVDHRSNQPQHF. CDR3 bases: TGTGCCAGCTCTGTCGACCATCGGAGCAATCAGCCCCAGCATTTT.

A few counts support this clone. This chain links TRBV18 with TRBJ1-2; TRBD1 agrees at 8 bases. Trimming cost V 6 bases and J 3 bases; bases outside gene matches: 3. This CDR3 region has 13 residues. The germline V gene encodes CDR1 KGHSH and CDR2 LQKENI. In DNA form, the CDR3 reads TGTGCCAGCTCCCAGACAGGGGACTATGGCTACACCTTC. This encodes CASSQTGDYGYTF.

The genes are TRBV4-2 and TRBJ2-1, with D perhaps TRBD2 (5 bases). V lost 6 bases and J 3 bases, leaving 9 bases between the germline ends. CDR1 is LGHNA and CDR2 is YNFKEQ in the germline V gene. The CDR3 is 13 amino acids. CDR3 in amino acids: CASSPGIYNEQFF. As DNA, the CDR3 is TGTGCCAGCAGTCCCGGGATCTACAATGAGCAGTTCTTC.